Below are 4 T cell receptor beta chains sequenced from a single sample in a study of PD-1 blockade in classical Hodgkin lymphoma. TCRdb keeps only in-frame clones here, not all; method: immunoSEQ multiplex PCR. In the table there are tens of thousands of clones, about three quarters of which are singletons. Brentuximab vedotin exposure varied among the patients, all of whom had relapsed after autologous stem cell transplantation. This sample comprised peripheral blood mononuclear cells (PBMCs), obtained at baseline. All receptors derive from a human donor with classical Hodgkin lymphoma.

The chain employs TRBV29-1 and TRBJ2-1, with D perhaps matching TRBD1 (6 bases). There are 14 residues in the CDR3. The germline CDR1 and CDR2 sequences are SQVTM and ANQGSEA. Trimming stripped 6 bases from V and 4 bases from J, with 16 bases between. The CDR3: CSVSQVQGYNEQFF. The CDR3 DNA is TGCAGCGTGTCCCAGGTCCAGGGGTACAATGAGCAGTTCTTC.

This clone was seen a few times. This chain joins TRBV2 and TRBJ2-7, with D perhaps TRBD2 (6 bases). CDR3 length: 14 amino acids. Trimming stripped 8 bases from V and 1 base from J, with 15 bases between. Germline V gene sequence: CDR1 SNHLY, CDR2 FYNNEI. The CDR3 sequence is CASGRSGRSYEQYF. The CDR3 DNA is TGTGCCAGCGGGAGGAGCGGCCGTTCCTACGAGCAGTACTTC.

The chain employs TRBV12-2 and TRBJ2-2. TRBV12-2 is a recognized pseudogene. This CDR3 has 14 residues. CDR3 region: CASRLDANTGELFF. The CDR3 DNA sequence: TGTGCAAGTCGCTTAGACGCCAACACCGGGGAGCTGTTTTTT.

V and J are TRBV10-2 and TRBJ1-2; tentatively, D is TRBD1 (5 bases). This CDR3 has 18 amino acids. The germline V gene encodes CDR1 WSHSY and CDR2 SAAADI. V was clipped by 6 bases and J by 0 bases, with 23 bases between them. CDR3 DNA: TGCGCCAGCAGCGACGTAGTAAGGGGACCCTCAGCTAACTATGGCTACACCTTC. Protein sequence: CASSDVVRGPSANYGYTF.